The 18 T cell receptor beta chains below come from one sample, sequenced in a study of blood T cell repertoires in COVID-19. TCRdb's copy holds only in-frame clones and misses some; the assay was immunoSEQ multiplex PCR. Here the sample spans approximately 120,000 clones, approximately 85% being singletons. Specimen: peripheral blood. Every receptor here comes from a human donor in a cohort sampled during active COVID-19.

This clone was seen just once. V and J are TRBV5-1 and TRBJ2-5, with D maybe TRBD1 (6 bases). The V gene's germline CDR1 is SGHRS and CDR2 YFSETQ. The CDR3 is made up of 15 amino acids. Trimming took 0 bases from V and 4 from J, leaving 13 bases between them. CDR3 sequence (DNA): TGCGCCAGCAGCTTGGCAGGGGCGCAAGGAGAGACCCAGTACTTC. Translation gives CASSLAGAQGETQYF.

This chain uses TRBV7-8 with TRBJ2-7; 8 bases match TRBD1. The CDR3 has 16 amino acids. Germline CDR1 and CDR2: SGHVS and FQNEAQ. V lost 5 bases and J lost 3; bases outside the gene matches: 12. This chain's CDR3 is CASSEGHRGNLYEQYV. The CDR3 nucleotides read TGTGCCAGCAGCGAGGGACACAGGGGGAACCTCTACGAGCAGTACGTC.

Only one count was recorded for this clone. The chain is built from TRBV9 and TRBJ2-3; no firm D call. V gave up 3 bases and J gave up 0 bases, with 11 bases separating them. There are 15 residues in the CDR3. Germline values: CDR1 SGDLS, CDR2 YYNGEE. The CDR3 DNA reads TGTGCCAGCAGCGAAGCGACGACTAGCACAGATACGCAGTATTTT. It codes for CASSEATTSTDTQYF.

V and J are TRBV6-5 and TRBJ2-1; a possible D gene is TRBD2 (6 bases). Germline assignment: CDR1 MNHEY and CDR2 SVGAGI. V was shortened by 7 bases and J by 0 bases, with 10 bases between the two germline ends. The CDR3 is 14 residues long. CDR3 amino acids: CASKRGISYNEQFF. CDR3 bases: TGTGCCAGCAAACGCGGGATCTCCTACAATGAGCAGTTCTTC.

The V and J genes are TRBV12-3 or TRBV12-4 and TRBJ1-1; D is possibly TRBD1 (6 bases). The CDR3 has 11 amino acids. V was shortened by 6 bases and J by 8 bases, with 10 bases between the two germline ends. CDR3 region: CASSHGTEAFF. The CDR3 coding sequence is TGTGCCAGCAGCCATGGGACAGAAGCTTTCTTT.

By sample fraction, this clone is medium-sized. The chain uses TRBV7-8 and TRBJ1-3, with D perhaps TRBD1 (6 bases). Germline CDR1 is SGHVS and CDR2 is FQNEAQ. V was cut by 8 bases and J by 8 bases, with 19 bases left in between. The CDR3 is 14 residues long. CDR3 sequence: CASGETGRADTIYF. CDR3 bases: TGTGCCAGCGGGGAAACAGGGAGGGCGGACACCATATATTTT.

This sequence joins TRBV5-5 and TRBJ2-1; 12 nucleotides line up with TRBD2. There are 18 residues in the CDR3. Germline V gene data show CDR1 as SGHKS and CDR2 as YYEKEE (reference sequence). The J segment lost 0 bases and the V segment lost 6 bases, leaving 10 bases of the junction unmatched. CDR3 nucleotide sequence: TGTGCCAGCAAAACCGGGACTAGCGGGTGGAGCTCCTACAATGAGCAGTTCTTC. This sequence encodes CASKTGTSGWSSYNEQFF.

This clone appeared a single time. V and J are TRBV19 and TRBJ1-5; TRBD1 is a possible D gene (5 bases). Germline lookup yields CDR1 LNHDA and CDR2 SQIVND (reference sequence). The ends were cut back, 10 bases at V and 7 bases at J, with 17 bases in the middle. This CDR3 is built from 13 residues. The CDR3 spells CATQKDGGQPQHF. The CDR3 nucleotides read TGTGCCACCCAAAAGGACGGGGGACAGCCCCAGCATTTT.

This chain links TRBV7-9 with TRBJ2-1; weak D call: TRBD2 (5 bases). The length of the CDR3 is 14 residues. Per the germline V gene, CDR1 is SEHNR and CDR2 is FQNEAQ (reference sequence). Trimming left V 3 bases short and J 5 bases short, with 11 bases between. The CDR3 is CASSFGGYNNEQFF. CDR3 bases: TGTGCCAGCAGCTTCGGAGGATATAACAATGAGCAGTTCTTC.

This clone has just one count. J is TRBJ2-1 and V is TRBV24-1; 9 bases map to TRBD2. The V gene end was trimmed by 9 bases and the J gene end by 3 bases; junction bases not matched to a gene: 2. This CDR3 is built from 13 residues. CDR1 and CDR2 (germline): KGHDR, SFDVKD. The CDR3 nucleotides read TGTGCCACCGGGACTAGCTACTACAATGAGCAGTTCTTC. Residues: CATGTSYYNEQFF.

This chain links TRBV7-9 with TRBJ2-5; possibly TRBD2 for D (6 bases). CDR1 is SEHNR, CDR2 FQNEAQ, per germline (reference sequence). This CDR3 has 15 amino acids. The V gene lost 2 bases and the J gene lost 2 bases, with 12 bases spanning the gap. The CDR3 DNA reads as TGTGCCAGCAGCTTACTTTCGGGGGAACAAGAGACCCAGTACTTC. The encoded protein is CASSLLSGEQETQYF.

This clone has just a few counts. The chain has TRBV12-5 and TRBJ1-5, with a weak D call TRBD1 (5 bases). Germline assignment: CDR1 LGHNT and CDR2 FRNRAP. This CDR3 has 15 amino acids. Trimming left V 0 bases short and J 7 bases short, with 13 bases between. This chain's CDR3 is CASGLVGAGLQPQHF. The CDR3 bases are TGTGCTAGTGGTTTGGTAGGGGCAGGCTTACAGCCCCAGCATTTT. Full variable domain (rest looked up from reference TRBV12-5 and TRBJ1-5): DARVTQTPRHKVTEMGQEVTMRCQPILGHNTVFWYRQTMMQGLELLAYFRNRAPLDDSGMPKDRFSAEMPDATLATLKIQPSEPRDSAVYFCASGLVGAGLQPQHFGDGTRLSIL.

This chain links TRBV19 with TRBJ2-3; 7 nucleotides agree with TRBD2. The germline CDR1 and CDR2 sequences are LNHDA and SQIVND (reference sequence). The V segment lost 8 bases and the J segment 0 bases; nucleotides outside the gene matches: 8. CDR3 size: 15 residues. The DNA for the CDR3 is TGTGCCAGTGCTATTCTAGCGGCAAGCACAGATACGCAGTATTTT. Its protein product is CASAILAASTDTQYF.

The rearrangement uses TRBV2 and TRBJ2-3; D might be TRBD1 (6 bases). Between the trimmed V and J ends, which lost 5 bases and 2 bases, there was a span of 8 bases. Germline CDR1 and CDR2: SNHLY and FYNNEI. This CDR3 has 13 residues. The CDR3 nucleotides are TGTGCCAGCAGTCGGACAGTCACAGATACGCAGTATTTT. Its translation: CASSRTVTDTQYF.

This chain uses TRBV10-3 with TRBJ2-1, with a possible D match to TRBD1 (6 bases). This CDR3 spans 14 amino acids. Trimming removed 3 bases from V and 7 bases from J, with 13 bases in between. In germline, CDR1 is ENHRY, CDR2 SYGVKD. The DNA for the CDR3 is TGTGCCATCAGTGAAACCCAGAGGGGGAATGAGCAGTTCTTC. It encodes CAISETQRGNEQFF.

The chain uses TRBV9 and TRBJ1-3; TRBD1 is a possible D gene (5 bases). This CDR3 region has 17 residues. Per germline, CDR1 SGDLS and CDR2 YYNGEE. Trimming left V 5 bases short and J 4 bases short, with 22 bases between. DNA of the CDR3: TGTGCCAGCAGTCCAGATCCTAGGGGATTGTTGGGAAACACCATATATTTT. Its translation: CASSPDPRGLLGNTIYF.

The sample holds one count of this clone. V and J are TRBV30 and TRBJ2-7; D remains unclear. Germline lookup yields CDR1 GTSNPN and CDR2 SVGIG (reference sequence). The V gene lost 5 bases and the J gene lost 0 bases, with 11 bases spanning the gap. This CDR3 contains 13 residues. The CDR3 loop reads CAWGHTNSYEQYV. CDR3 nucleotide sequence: TGTGCCTGGGGCCACACAAACTCCTACGAGCAGTACGTC.

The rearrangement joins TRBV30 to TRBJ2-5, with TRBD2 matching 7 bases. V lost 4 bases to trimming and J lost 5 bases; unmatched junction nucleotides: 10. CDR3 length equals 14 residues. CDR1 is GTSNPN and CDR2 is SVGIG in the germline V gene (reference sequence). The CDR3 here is CAWTWGRARETQYF. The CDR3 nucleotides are TGTGCCTGGACTTGGGGGAGGGCCAGGGAGACCCAGTACTTC.